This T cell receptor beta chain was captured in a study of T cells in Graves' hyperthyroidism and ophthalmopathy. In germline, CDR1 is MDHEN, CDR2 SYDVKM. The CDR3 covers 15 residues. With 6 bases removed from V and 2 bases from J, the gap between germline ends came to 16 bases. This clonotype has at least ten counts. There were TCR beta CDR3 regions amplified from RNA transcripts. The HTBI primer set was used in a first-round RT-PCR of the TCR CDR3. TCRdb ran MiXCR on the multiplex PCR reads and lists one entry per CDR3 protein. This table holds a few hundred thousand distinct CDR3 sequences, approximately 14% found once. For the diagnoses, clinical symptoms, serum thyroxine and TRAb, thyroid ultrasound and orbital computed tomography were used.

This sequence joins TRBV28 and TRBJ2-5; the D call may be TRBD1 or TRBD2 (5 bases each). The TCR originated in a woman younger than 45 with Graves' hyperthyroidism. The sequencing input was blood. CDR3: CASRPGTRRQETQYF. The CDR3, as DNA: TGTGCCAGCAGACCCGGGACCCGAAGACAAGAGACCCAGTACTTC.